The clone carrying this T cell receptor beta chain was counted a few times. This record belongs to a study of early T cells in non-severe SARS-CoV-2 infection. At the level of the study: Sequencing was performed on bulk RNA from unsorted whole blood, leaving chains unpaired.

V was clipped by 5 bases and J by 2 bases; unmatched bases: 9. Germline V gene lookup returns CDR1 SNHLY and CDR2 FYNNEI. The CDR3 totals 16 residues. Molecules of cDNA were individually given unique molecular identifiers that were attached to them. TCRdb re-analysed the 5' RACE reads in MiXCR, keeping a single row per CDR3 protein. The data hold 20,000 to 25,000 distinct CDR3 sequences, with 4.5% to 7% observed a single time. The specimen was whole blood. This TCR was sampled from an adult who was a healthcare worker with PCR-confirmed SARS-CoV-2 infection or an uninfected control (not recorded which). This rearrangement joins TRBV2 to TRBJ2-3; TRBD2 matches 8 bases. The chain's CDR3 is CASSPIGLATTDTQYF. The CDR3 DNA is TGTGCCAGCAGTCCAATTGGACTAGCAACCACAGATACGCAGTATTTT.